This record concerns one TCR beta chain sequence. What antigen it recognizes has not been identified. Base qualities are not at hand, and no much larger clone is one base apart. The sample belongs to a study of T cell responses to AZD1222 COVID-19 vaccine (dated by TCRdb to 2020 to 2023). Describing the broader study: AZD1222 recipients with second doses at about 4 weeks or about 12 weeks were pooled, because spike-specific TCR depth and breadth did not differ between schedules. Trial participants were enrolled by age into 18-55, 56-69 and 70-plus year subgroups, with roughly 150, 30 and 60 TCR-sequenced participants respectively. TCR sequencing covered more than 230 trial participants: 207 given two doses of AZD1222 and 26 given two doses of MenACWY control vaccine.

In light of the paper, this sample's time point label describes: baseline before first vaccination. Vaccinee samples were obtained from the UK trials COV001 and COV002, which included a single-blind randomized controlled phase 2/3 trial of AZD1222 (ChAdOx1 nCoV-19) in healthy adults. For TCRbeta chain sequencing, PBMC samples were collected from trial participants at day 0 and at day 28 after the second dose. The CDR3 regions of human TCRbeta chains were analyzed by immunosequencing. In the original analysis: TCRs in the repertoires were compared against a reference library of SARS-CoV-2-specific TCRs that had been generated with the MIRA antigen-specificity platform. Breadth was defined as the fraction of unique TCRs that were SARS-CoV-2-associated, and depth was defined as the fraction of total T cells that were SARS-CoV-2-associated. Using the MIRA data, each spike-specific TCR was mapped to the spike region that the TCR reacts to and placed in a CD4 or CD8 class. Log10-transformed breadth and depth values were compared by one-way ANOVA with Sidak's multiple comparisons tests. TCRdb took over this immuneACCESS table, retaining in-frame rearrangements with V and J assigned. Such tables are incomplete; in checked studies, under half of the missing clones stem from an unresolved V gene, and the remainder is unexplained. That table gives V, J and clone size, and the DNA gave D and trimming. This sample has approximately 180,000 clones in its table, and roughly nine tenths of those were observed once. The top ten clones comprise approximately 3% of the sample.

The junction carries 18 bases between V and J, which are trimmed by 7 bases and 5 bases respectively. The germline V gene gives CDR1 as SGHRS and CDR2 as YFSETQ. Spanning cysteine to phenylalanine, the CDR3 consists of 15 amino acids. Kept here is only the CDR3 DNA, which spans 45 bases and is read in frame from base 1. The study at large found these results: In the small 56-69-year group, the increase in depth fell short of significance, most likely because of low power. Because no samples from the day 14 peak response were available, repertoires could be characterized only after the peak T cell response. Participants were mostly white British, with more females than males. The authors suggested clonal diversity may have been underestimated. Conclusions about previously exposed vaccinees were limited because only six AZD1222 recipients were SARS-CoV-2 seropositive at baseline. Reportedly, close to half of the unique spike-specific TCRs recognized epitopes lying outside the regions that are mutated in the B.1.351 and B.1.1.7 variants. Vaccine-associated CD4 TCRs spanned the whole spike protein, with dominant responses in regions 160-218 and 743-854. After two AZD1222 doses, both the breadth and the depth of spike-specific TCRs were significantly higher than at day 0 and than in MenACWY recipients.

The specimen was peripheral blood, collected on day 0 of AZD1222 vaccination. The sequence joins TRBV5-1 to TRBJ1-4; the D gene is unclear. The clonotype originates from an adult in good health. The CDR3 reads as follows: CASARSTAINEKLFF. The DNA reads TGCGCCAGCGCACGTTCGACTGCGATCAATGAAAAACTGTTTTTT.